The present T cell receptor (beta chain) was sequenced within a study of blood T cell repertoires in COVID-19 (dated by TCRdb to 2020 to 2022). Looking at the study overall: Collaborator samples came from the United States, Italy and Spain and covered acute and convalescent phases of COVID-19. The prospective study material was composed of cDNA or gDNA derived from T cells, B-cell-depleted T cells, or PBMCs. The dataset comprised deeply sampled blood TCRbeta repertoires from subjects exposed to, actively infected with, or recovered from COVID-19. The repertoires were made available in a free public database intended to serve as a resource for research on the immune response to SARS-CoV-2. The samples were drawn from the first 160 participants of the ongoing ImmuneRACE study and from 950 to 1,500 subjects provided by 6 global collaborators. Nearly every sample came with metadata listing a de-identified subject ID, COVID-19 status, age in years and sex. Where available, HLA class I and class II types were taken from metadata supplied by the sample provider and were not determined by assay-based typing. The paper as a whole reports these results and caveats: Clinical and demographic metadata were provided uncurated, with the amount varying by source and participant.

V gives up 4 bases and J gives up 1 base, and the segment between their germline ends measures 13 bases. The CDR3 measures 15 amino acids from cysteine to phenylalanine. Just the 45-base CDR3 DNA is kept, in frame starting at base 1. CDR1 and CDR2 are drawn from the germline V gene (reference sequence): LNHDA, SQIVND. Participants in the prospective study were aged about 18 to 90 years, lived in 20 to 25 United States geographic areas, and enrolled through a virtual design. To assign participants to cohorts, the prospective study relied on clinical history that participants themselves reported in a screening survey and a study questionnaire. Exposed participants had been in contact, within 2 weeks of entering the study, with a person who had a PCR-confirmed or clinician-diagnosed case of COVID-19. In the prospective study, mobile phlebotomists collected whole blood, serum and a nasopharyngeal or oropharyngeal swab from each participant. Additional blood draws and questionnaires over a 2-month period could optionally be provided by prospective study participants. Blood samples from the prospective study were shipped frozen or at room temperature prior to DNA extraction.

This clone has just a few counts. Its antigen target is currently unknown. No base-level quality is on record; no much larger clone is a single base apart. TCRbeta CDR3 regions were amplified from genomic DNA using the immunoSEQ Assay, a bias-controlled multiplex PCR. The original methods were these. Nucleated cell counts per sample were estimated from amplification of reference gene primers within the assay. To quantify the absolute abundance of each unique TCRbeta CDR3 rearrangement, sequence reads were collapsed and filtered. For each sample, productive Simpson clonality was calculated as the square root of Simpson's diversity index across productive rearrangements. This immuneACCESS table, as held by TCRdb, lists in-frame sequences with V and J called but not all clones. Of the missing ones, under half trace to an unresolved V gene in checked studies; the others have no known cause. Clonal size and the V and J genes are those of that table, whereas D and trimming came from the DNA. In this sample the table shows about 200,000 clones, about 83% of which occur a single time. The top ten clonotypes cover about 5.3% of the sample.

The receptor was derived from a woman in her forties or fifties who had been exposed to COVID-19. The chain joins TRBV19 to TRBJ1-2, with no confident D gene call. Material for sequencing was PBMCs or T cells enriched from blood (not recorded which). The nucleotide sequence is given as TGTGCCAGTAGTAGCTCTCGGACTAATAACTATGGCTACACCTTC. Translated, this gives CASSSSRTNNYGYTF.